Here is one T cell receptor (beta chain) with its context. This clonotype was counted ten times or more. Its antigen target is currently unknown. No base qualities exist here, and no much larger clone lies one base off it. The sample is drawn from a study of T cell repertoires in cytomegalovirus infection (dated by TCRdb to between 2017 and 2020). In the study overall: Alongside well-studied HLA-B-restricted epitopes, the peptide stimulations were aimed at recently identified HLA-C-restricted CMV epitopes, whose presentation resists viral immunomodulation. Because public TCR beta signatures pointed to carriage of CMV infection together with the matching HLA type, the HLA type of each donor mattered for the analysis. General study outcomes and caveats: In both this cohort and an independent cohort of over 350 donors, the cumulative frequency of public TCR beta family members distinguished carriers of CMV infection plus the relevant HLA type. The ex vivo response was dominated by HLA-C-restricted CMV-specific TCR beta clonotypes, and the single most frequent clonotype in two of eight donors was supplied by these HLA-C-restricted clonotypes.

The treatment or condition label on this specimen signifies: in vitro stimulation with specific CMV peptide epitopes to enrich CMV-specific T cells. The CDR3, cysteine through phenylalanine, is 19 amino acids long. The sequence is cut down to CDR3 DNA, 57 bases in frame from base 1. Germline trimming: 4 bases from V, 4 bases from J; junction bases outside gene matches: 21. According to the germline V gene (reference sequence), CDR1 reads SGHNT and CDR2 reads YYREEE. Sequencing was performed on an Illumina HiSeq 1500. Clones were called with MiXCR by TCRdb after fastp trimmed the public reads at Q25, and only in-frame beta chains were retained. Each CDR3 protein gets just one entry, which takes the most common genes and DNA from the rows behind it. This sample holds approximately 1,000,000 distinct CDR3 sequences; roughly 31% were observed only once. Jointly, the top ten make up over 12% of the sample.

This TCR derives from a human donor in good health (CMV status not recorded). Some clones in this sample may be carry-over from other donors' samples. The sequences come from cultured CD8+ T cells from PBMCs, collected from culture after CMV antigen stimulation. This chain is built from TRBV5-4 and TRBJ2-5; 8 central nucleotides agree with TRBD2. The CDR3 region: CASSLERGSSRGTRETQYF. The sequence in DNA is TGTGCCAGCAGCCTCGAGCGGGGGTCTTCTAGAGGGACGCGAGAGACCCAGTACTTC.